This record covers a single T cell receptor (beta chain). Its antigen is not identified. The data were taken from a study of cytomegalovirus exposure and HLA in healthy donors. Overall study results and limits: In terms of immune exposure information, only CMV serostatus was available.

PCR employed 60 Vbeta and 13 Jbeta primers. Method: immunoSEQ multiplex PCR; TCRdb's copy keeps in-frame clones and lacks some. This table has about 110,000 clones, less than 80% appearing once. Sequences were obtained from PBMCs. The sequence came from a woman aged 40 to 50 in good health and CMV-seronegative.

CDR3 bases: TGTGCCAGTAGTAACCTCTTTCCTCGAGCTCTCCAGTACTTC. This gives the protein CASSNLFPRALQYF. The chain joins TRBV19 to TRBJ2-4; D remains unclear. Germline V gene sequence: CDR1 LNHDA, CDR2 SQIVND (reference sequence). The CDR3 extends over 14 amino acids. Trimming took 4 bases from V and 13 from J, leaving 20 bases between them.